Each of the 13 T cell receptor beta chains below was sequenced from the same sample in a study of Ad26.COV2.S vaccination and SARS-CoV-2 variants. Sequencing was performed with immunoSEQ multiplex PCR; in TCRdb, only in-frame clones are kept and a portion is missing. Found here are about half a million clones, roughly nine tenths of them singletons; the top ten hold more than 1.5%. Noted treatment: roughly 20 received Ad26.COV2.S at low or high dose, single or two shots; several received placebo; per-sample allocation not given. Sampling happened 63 days after the first vaccine or placebo injection. This specimen was peripheral blood, taken in a trial of Ad26.COV2.S vaccine versus placebo. These receptors all come from a person between 18 and 60 years old who received the Ad26.COV2.S COVID-19 vaccine or a placebo.

The chain combines TRBV11-2 with TRBJ2-1, with 9 nucleotides matching TRBD2. CDR1 is SGHAT, CDR2 FQNNGV, per germline. Germline trimming cut 5 bases from V and 1 base from J; bases unmatched to any gene: 15. The length of the CDR3 is 19 residues. The CDR3 sequence: CASSPPLRAGGPSYNEQFF. CDR3 coding DNA: TGTGCCAGCAGCCCACCTCTCAGGGCGGGAGGGCCTTCCTACAATGAGCAGTTCTTC.

The gene calls are TRBV18 and TRBJ2-4; D might be TRBD1 (5 bases). This CDR3 region has 18 residues. CDR1 is KGHSH, CDR2 LQKENI, per germline. V was cut by 3 bases and J by 0 bases, with 18 bases left in between. The CDR3 coding sequence is TGTGCCAGCTCACCGCCCCGAGATCTGGACAAAGCCAAAAACATTCAGTACTTC. It yields the protein CASSPPRDLDKAKNIQYF. The full variable domain, completed using reference TRBV18 and TRBJ2-4, is NAGVMQNPRHLVRRRGQEARLRCSPMKGHSHVYWYRQLPEEGLKFMVYLQKENIIDESGMPKERFSAEFPKEGPSILRIQQVVRGDSAAYFCASSPPRDLDKAKNIQYFGAGTRLSVL.

The chain couples TRBV10-2 to TRBJ1-3, with unresolved D. There are 15 residues in the CDR3. Germline CDR1 and CDR2: WSHSY and SAAADI. The ends were cut back, 6 bases at V and 0 bases at J, with 12 bases in the middle. The CDR3 nucleotides read TGCGCCAGCAGCGTGGGAAGGAGCTCTGGAAACACCATATATTTT. Protein: CASSVGRSSGNTIYF.

The V gene is TRBV4-3, the J gene TRBJ2-7; TRBD1 aligns across 10 bases. Trimming took 1 base from V and 1 from J; bases not matched to a gene: 10. The CDR3 loop spans 18 amino acids. The germline V gene has CDR1 LGHNA and CDR2 YSLEER. CDR3 nucleotides: TGCGCCAGCAGCCAAGCTTTAAGCGGGACAGGGGATTCCTACGAGCAGTACTTC. Translating it yields CASSQALSGTGDSYEQYF.

The count of this clone is one. The chain carries TRBV12-3 or TRBV12-4 and TRBJ1-5; 7 positions agree with TRBD1. J gave up 8 bases and V 7 bases, and 8 bases lay outside the gene matches. The CDR3 contains 13 residues. CDR3 nucleotide sequence: TGTGCCAGCACTACAGGGGTCTGGGAGCCCCAGCATTTT. Residues: CASTTGVWEPQHF.

The V gene is TRBV18, the J gene TRBJ2-3, with a possible D match to TRBD2 (5 bases). The germline V gene encodes CDR1 KGHSH and CDR2 LQKENI. CDR3 length equals 16 residues. With 1 base removed from V and 4 bases from J, the gap between germline ends came to 15 bases. The CDR3 sequence: CASSPRITRSADTQYF. The CDR3 DNA sequence: TGTGCCAGCTCACCACGAATTACTAGGTCCGCAGATACGCAGTATTTT.

This rearrangement joins TRBV6-5 to TRBJ2-7; 7 bases map to TRBD1. The CDR3 spans 14 residues. Germline loops: CDR1 MNHEY, CDR2 SVGAGI. V was pared by 6 bases and J by 4 bases, with 9 bases of the junction left unmatched. CDR3 protein: CASSHTTGEYEQYF. The CDR3 DNA reads TGTGCCAGCAGCCATACAACAGGGGAGTACGAGCAGTACTTC.

The chain is built from TRBV6-2 or TRBV6-3 and TRBJ2-1; D perhaps matches TRBD2 (5 bases). Between the trimmed V and J ends, which lost 2 bases and 0 bases, there was a span of 14 bases. Germline CDR1 MNHEY, CDR2 SVGEGT. The CDR3 runs to 17 residues. CDR3 DNA: TGTGCCAGCAGTTACCCAATAACCGGGGACTCCTACAATGAGCAGTTCTTC. Amino acids: CASSYPITGDSYNEQFF.

The V call is TRBV18, the J call TRBJ2-2, with 7 bases aligning to TRBD2. J was trimmed by 0 bases and V by 5 bases; bases with no gene match: 9. CDR1 is KGHSH, CDR2 LQKENI, per germline. The CDR3 totals 17 residues. Written as DNA, the CDR3 is TGTGCCAGCTCATCGTCCGGGACTAATCCGAACACCGGGGAGCTGTTTTTT. Translation gives CASSSSGTNPNTGELFF.

The V and J genes are TRBV7-8 and TRBJ1-5; 8 bases map to TRBD1. The CDR3 runs 13 residues. The V segment lost 8 bases and the J segment 3 bases; nucleotides outside the gene matches: 3. The germline gives CDR1 SGHVS, CDR2 FQNEAQ. The CDR3 sequence: CASGTGLNQPQHF. The CDR3 coding sequence is TGTGCCAGCGGGACAGGCCTCAATCAGCCCCAGCATTTT.

The gene calls are TRBV4-1 and TRBJ2-5; D is unresolved. Germline loops: CDR1 MGHRA, CDR2 YSYEKL. Trimming stripped 1 base from V and 5 bases from J, with 8 bases between. The CDR3 spans 13 residues. The CDR3 coding sequence is TGCGCCAGCAGCCAAGGAAGTTGGGAGACCCAGTACTTC. Translating it yields CASSQGSWETQYF.

This clone was found a few times. V is TRBV2 and J is TRBJ1-1, with D unclear. Trimming cost V 4 bases and J 3 bases, with 3 bases left between them. The CDR3 contains 11 residues. Germline lookup yields CDR1 SNHLY and CDR2 FYNNEI. In DNA form, the CDR3 reads TGTGCCAGCAGTGTGTACACTGAAGCTTTCTTT. Its translation: CASSVYTEAFF.

The V call is TRBV15, the J call TRBJ2-6, with 7 bases fitting TRBD2. V shed 2 bases, J shed 2 bases, and the junction held 6 bases outside the gene matches. The germline V gene encodes CDR1 LNHNV and CDR2 YYDKDF (reference sequence). The length of the CDR3 is 17 residues. CDR3 nucleotides: TGTGCCACCAGCAGAAACCTCGGGGGGACTGGGGCCAACGTCCTGACTTTC. Translation gives CATSRNLGGTGANVLTF. The full variable domain, with the rest looked up from reference TRBV15 and TRBJ2-6, is DAMVIQNPRYQVTQFGKPVTLSCSQTLNHNVMYWYQQKSSQAPKLLFHYYDKDFNNEADTPDNFQSRRPNTSFCFLDIRSPGLGDTAMYLCATSRNLGGTGANVLTFGAGSRLTVL.